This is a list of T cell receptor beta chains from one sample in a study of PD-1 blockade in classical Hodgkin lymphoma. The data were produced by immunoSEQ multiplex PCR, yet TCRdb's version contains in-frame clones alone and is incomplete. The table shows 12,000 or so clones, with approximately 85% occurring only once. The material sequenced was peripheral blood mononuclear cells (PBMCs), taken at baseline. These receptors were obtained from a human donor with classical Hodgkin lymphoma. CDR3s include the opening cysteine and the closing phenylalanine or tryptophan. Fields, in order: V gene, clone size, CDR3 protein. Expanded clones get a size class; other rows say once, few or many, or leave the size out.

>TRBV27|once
CASSLGASTDTQYF
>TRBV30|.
CAWNSGTRTYEQYF
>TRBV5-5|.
CASSFLGDGNQPQHF
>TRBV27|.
CASGRDRDQYF
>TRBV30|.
CAWRTSGRANNEQFF
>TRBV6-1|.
CASMLGGRGTEAFF
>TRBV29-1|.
CSVGLAGGLNEYF
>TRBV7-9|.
CASSSGLAFDEQYF
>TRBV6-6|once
CASSYSNSGVSYEQYF
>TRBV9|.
CASSVWDTGVSGANVLTF
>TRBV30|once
CAWSLSGGYSYNEQFF
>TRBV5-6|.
CASSSARGGANGYTF
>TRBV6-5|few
CASSYSGGGEQYF
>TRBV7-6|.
CASSRGQFTGELFF
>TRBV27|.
CASRRTSGRALYEQYF
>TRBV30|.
CAWIAPREYTGELFF
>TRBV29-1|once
CSVEGDVRGTEAFF
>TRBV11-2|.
CASSLSNSYEQYF
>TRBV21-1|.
CASSKKTGANTGELFF
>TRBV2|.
CASSGGDGRNEQFF
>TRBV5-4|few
CASSLQFNEQFF
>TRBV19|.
CASSIAASGNTIYF
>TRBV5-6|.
CASSLSGVDEQYF
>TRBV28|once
CASSFQGATDTQYF
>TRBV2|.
CASTEGGLGYTF
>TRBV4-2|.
CASSLGRGFSTDTQYF
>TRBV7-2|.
CASSPRERGYNEQFF
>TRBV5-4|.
CASSLGGLAGELFF
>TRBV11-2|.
CASSPGLAGGNEQFF
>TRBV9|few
CASSGLATGELFF
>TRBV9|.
CASSGDRGYTEAFF
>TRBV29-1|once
CSVISVGTRVGIGNQPQHF
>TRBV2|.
CASTKGLAEGEQFF
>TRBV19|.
CASSILGIAGGGETQYF
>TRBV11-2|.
CASSLDLAGQETQYF
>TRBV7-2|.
CASIPGGLYNEQFF